The entry below describes one T cell receptor (beta chain). Its cognate antigen is unknown. This sample was included in a study of T cells in narcolepsy. Broader study findings: Reportedly, autoreactive clonotypes were serially detected in patients' blood but not controls'. Autoreactive HCRT-specific and TRIB2-specific clonotypes were marked in same-patient CSF-versus-blood CD4+ comparisons. Autoreactive clone sequences were missing from some blood memory CD4+ repertoires.

This table comes from immunoSEQ multiplex PCR, and its TCRdb copy is limited to in-frame clones, with some not included. Found here are over 25,000 clones, around 90% of them singletons; the top ten hold around 1.2%. The CDR3 contains 15 residues. The germline gives CDR1 LNHDA, CDR2 SQIVND (reference sequence). V dropped 4 bases and J dropped 4 bases, with 16 bases sitting between them. The rearrangement uses TRBV19 and TRBJ1-2, with D possibly TRBD1 on 6 matching bases. The receptor was isolated from a human donor with narcolepsy. The sequencing sample was made of CD45RA- memory CD4+ T cells from PBMCs. Here the CDR3 reads CASSTLNRAVYGYTF. In nucleotides, the CDR3 is TGTGCCAGTAGTACCCTTAACAGGGCCGTCTATGGCTACACCTTC. Full variable domain (rest looked up from reference TRBV19 and TRBJ1-2): DGGITQSPKYLFRKEGQNVTLSCEQNLNHDAMYWYRQDPGQGLRLIYYSQIVNDFQKGDIAEGYSVSREKKESFPLTVTSAQKNPTAFYLCASSTLNRAVYGYTFGSGTRLTVV.